This TCR beta chain stems from a study of beta chain features in type 1 diabetes. Findings of the study overall: Patients with type 1 diabetes showed fewer VDJ junction insertions and more deletions.

Every isolated RNA sample was fully reverse transcribed, so sequencing captured expressed TCRB transcripts. The data were produced by immunoSEQ multiplex PCR, yet TCRdb's version contains in-frame clones alone and is incomplete. The repertoire includes hundreds of thousands of clones, around 30% of them detected once, and around 0.065% sits in the top ten. This clone showed up just once. Its antigen remains unknown. Every sorted population was more than 95% pure. Germline CDR1 reads SEHNR; CDR2 reads FQNEAQ (reference sequence). CDR3 length: 13 amino acids. V lost 5 bases and J lost 8, with 12 bases in between.

The chain uses TRBV7-9 and TRBJ1-4; D perhaps matches TRBD1 (5 bases). The source is a man aged 18 to 29 in good health. The material sequenced was naive CD4+ T cells from blood. CDR3 protein: CASSGHQEEKLFF. The CDR3 DNA is TGTGCCAGCAGCGGACACCAGGAGGAAAAACTGTTTTTT.